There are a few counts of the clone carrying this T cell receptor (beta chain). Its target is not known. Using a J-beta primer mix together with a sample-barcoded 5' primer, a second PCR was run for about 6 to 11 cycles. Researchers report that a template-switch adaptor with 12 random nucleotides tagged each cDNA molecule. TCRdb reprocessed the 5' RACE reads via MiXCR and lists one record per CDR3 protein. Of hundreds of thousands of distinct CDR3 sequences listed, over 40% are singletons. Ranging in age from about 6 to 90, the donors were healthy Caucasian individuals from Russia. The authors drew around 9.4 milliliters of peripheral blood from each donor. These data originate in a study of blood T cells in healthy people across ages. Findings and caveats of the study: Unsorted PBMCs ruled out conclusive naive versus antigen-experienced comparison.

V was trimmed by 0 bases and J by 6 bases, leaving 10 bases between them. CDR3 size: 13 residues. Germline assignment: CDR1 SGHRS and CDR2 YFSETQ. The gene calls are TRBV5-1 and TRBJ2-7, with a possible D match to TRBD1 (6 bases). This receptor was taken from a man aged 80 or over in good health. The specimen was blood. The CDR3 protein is CASSLGTVSEQYF. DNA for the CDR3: TGCGCCAGCAGCTTGGGGACAGTATCCGAGCAGTACTTC.